The clone carrying this T cell receptor beta chain occurred a few times. What it binds is not known. MiXCR, run by TCRdb on the reads, gives a single entry per CDR3 protein. The repertoire holds some 230,000 distinct CDR3 sequences, under 25% seen once, with approximately 18% in the top ten. The record originates from a study of T cell repertoires in cytomegalovirus infection. Study background: Public TCR beta signatures marked donors with CMV infection and the matching HLA.

Study conclusions and caveats: The study found HLA-C-restricted CMV-specific TCR beta clonotypes dominating the ex vivo response. Cumulative frequency of public TCR beta families picked out carriers of CMV plus the relevant HLA.

This CDR3 has 18 amino acids. CDR1 and CDR2 (germline): SEHNR, FQNEAQ (reference sequence). J gave up 0 bases and V 2 bases, and 6 bases lay outside the gene matches. Sequenced material: CD8+ T cells from PBMCs. This rearrangement joins TRBV7-9 to TRBJ2-6, with 8 bases lining up with TRBD1. This sequence originates from a human donor in good health (CMV status not recorded). Some clones in this sample may be carry-over from other donors' samples. CDR3 DNA: TGTGCCAGCAGCTTACCGACAGGGGATGACTCTGGGGCCAACGTCCTGACTTTC. Translated: CASSLPTGDDSGANVLTF.